This entry lists 3 T cell receptor beta chains sequenced from one sample in a study of preoperative IRX-2 immunotherapy in early breast cancer. Sample treatment: preoperative locoregional IRX-2 cytokine immunotherapy. Using immunoSEQ multiplex PCR, the repertoire was profiled, and TCRdb retains in-frame clones only, with some absent. Among tens of thousands of clones listed, around 87% were seen once. The specimen was collected from a patient treated with IRX-2 immunotherapy. The receptors stem from a human donor with breast cancer.

Only one count was recorded for this clone. J is TRBJ1-5 and V is TRBV19; no clear D gene. CDR1 LNHDA and CDR2 SQIVND come from the germline V gene (reference sequence). The CDR3 spans 17 residues. V lost 4 bases, J lost 0 bases, and 16 bases lay in between. CDR3 region: CASSTTRVARSNQPQHF. The CDR3 DNA reads TGTGCCAGTAGTACCACTCGGGTGGCACGTAGCAATCAGCCCCAGCATTTT.

The chain uses TRBV5-4 and TRBJ1-6, with 10 bases identical to TRBD1. The V and J ends lost 3 bases and 7 bases, in that order; junction bases with no gene match: 4. The CDR3 is made up of 15 amino acids. In germline, CDR1 is SGHNT, CDR2 YYREEE (reference sequence). CDR3 amino acids: CASSWGDRGNSPLHF. The CDR3 DNA reads TGTGCCAGCAGCTGGGGGGACAGGGGAAATTCACCCCTCCACTTT.

This clone was seen once. The J gene is TRBJ1-1, the V gene TRBV7-2; 7 positions agree with TRBD1. V shed 3 bases and J 1 base; nucleotides not matched to a gene: 8. Germline CDR1 SGHTA, CDR2 FQGNSA. CDR3 length: 16 residues. The CDR3 loop reads CASSFSTGVRNTEAFF. The CDR3 DNA follows: TGTGCCAGCAGCTTTTCAACAGGGGTTAGGAACACTGAAGCTTTCTTT.